The 14 T cell receptor beta chains below all came from one sample that was sequenced in a study of shared clonotypes between healthy human individuals (dated by TCRdb to 2019 to 2021). The library came from the immunoSEQ multiplex PCR assay. TCRdb took this table from immuneACCESS and kept in-frame rearrangements with V and J called. Such tables lack part of the clones; where checked against another copy, unresolved V genes explain under half of the gap, and the rest is unexplained. A total of about 1.1 million clones appear in this sample, more than 75% of them only once. Of the sample, 0.6% to 0.75% falls within the top ten clones. Material for sequencing was memory CD4+ T cells from PBMCs. The cell subset or site label here, explained by the study, means: CD45RA-negative fraction. These receptors were collected from a man between 18 and 29 years old in good health. Some clones in this sample may be carry-over from other donors' samples.

V is TRBV4-1 and J is TRBJ2-3; D unclear. The CDR3 length is 15 residues. CDR1 and CDR2 from the germline V gene are MGHRA and YSYEKL. With 2 bases removed from V and 5 bases from J, the gap between germline ends came to 14 bases. As DNA, the CDR3 is TGCGCCAGCAGCCAACGGGCAGGAGTAGTAGATACGCAGTATTTT. This sequence encodes CASSQRAGVVDTQYF.

V is TRBV28 and J is TRBJ1-5, with D possibly TRBD1 on 6 matching bases. Germline loops: CDR1 MDHEN, CDR2 SYDVKM. The CDR3 contains 16 residues. V lost 2 bases and J 5 bases, leaving 16 bases between the germline ends. The CDR3 is CASSLPLTGADQPQHF. Here the CDR3 DNA reads TGTGCCAGCAGTTTACCATTAACGGGGGCGGATCAGCCCCAGCATTTT.

This rearrangement joins TRBV30 to TRBJ1-3; the D is unclear. V gave up 5 bases and J gave up 1 base, with 6 bases separating them. CDR3 size: 12 residues. Per the germline V gene, CDR1 is GTSNPN and CDR2 is SVGIG (reference sequence). The CDR3 DNA sequence: TGTGCCTGGCGGGAGTCTGGAAACACCATATATTTT. This gives the protein CAWRESGNTIYF.

V and J are TRBV7-6 and TRBJ2-5; 12 nucleotides align to TRBD2. The J call may be faulty, since TRBJ2-7 better matches the DNA end. Germline CDR1 and CDR2: SGHVS and FNYEAQ. This CDR3 has 16 residues. As DNA, the CDR3 is TGTGCCAGCAGCCCGATGACTAGCGGGAGTGGTTACGAGCAGTACTTC. This encodes CASSPMTSGSGYEQYF.

This chain connects TRBV27 to TRBJ2-1; TRBD1 matches at 7 bases. The CDR3 is made up of 15 amino acids. The V and J ends lost 6 bases and 1 base, in that order; junction bases with no gene match: 6. Germline-derived CDR1 and CDR2 are MNHEY and SMNVEV (reference sequence). CDR3 protein: CASRWGQQSYNEQFF. The CDR3 DNA reads TGTGCCAGCAGATGGGGACAGCAATCCTACAATGAGCAGTTCTTC.

V is TRBV9 and J is TRBJ2-5, with TRBD1 identical over 9 bases. V shed 2 bases and J 5 bases; nucleotides not matched to a gene: 7. This CDR3 spans 15 amino acids. The germline CDR1 and CDR2 sequences are SGDLS and YYNGEE. The CDR3 loop is CASSVTGGLWETQYF. The CDR3 nucleotides read TGTGCCAGCAGCGTTACAGGGGGCTTGTGGGAGACCCAGTACTTC.

V usage is TRBV4-1 and J usage is TRBJ2-7; perhaps D is TRBD1 or TRBD2 (6 bases each). The germline gives CDR1 MGHRA, CDR2 YSYEKL. Trimming shortened V by 4 bases and J by 2 bases, and 15 bases separated the two germline ends. CDR3 length: 15 residues. CDR3 bases: TGCGCCAGCAGCCTGACAACAGGGACTCCCTACGAGCAGTACTTC. Its protein is CASSLTTGTPYEQYF.

This rearrangement joins TRBV4-1 to TRBJ2-6; possibly TRBD1 or TRBD2 for D (6 bases each). This CDR3 is built from 16 residues. The ends were cut back, 6 bases at V and 1 base at J, with 13 bases in the middle. CDR1 MGHRA and CDR2 YSYEKL come from the germline V gene. The CDR3 nucleotides are TGCGCCAGCAGGAAGGGGGGAACGTCTGGGGCCAACGTCCTGACTTTC. Its translation is CASRKGGTSGANVLTF.

The chain carries TRBV5-6 and TRBJ2-3; TRBD2 matches at 11 bases. The V gene end was trimmed by 4 bases and the J gene end by 3 bases; junction bases not matched to a gene: 7. In germline, CDR1 is SGHDT, CDR2 YYEEEE. This CDR3 is built from 16 residues. CDR3 sequence: CASSLSGRVHTDTQYF. DNA of the CDR3: TGTGCCAGCAGCCTTAGCGGGAGGGTCCATACAGATACGCAGTATTTT.

CDR3: CASSFPESEQYF. The CDR3 DNA follows: TGTGCCAGCAGTTTTCCCGAGAGCGAGCAGTACTTC. The chain recombines TRBV27 with TRBJ2-7; D is unclear. Trimming pared 3 bases from V and 6 bases from J, leaving 9 bases between. The germline gives CDR1 MNHEY, CDR2 SMNVEV (reference sequence). CDR3 size: 12 residues.

Of note for this clone: In the same sample, other DNA sequences code for this CDR3. The rearrangement joins TRBV5-6 to TRBJ1-5; no clear D gene. Trimming took 0 bases from V and 4 from J, leaving 5 bases between them. Germline V gene lookup returns CDR1 SGHDT and CDR2 YYEEEE. The length of the CDR3 is 13 residues. CDR3 sequence: CASSLGRNQPQHF. The CDR3 DNA reads as TGTGCCAGCAGCTTGGGTAGAAATCAGCCCCAGCATTTT.

The chain recombines TRBV5-1 with TRBJ2-1; 11 nucleotides agree with TRBD2. The CDR3 contains 17 residues. Germline V gene data show CDR1 as SGHRS and CDR2 as YFSETQ. V lost 1 base, J lost 6 bases, and 9 bases stayed unmatched. CDR3 in amino acids: CASSLQMTSGEINEQFF. In nucleotides, the CDR3 is TGCGCCAGCAGCTTGCAAATGACTAGCGGGGAGATCAATGAGCAGTTCTTC.

This rearrangement joins TRBV19 to TRBJ2-1; 12 bases align to TRBD2. V lost 10 bases, J lost 7 bases, and 17 bases stayed unmatched. This CDR3 is built from 17 residues. CDR1 is LNHDA, CDR2 SQIVND, per germline (reference sequence). In nucleotides, the CDR3 is TGTGCCACTAGGGGGGCAAAACTAGCGGGAGGATGGAATGAGCAGTTCTTC. It is translated as CATRGAKLAGGWNEQFF.

Comments on this clone: A read error is the likely source, as a far larger clone sits one nucleotide away. The V gene is TRBV27, the J gene TRBJ1-5; D ambiguous. From germline, CDR1 is MNHEY and CDR2 SMNVEV (reference sequence). This CDR3 contains 18 residues. Deletions cut 7 bases from V and 6 bases from J, with 28 bases between. CDR3 DNA: TGTGCCAGCACACGGGGAGGACGGGGAAATATTAGGAGTCAGCCCCAGCATTTT. It is translated as CASTRGGRGNIRSQPQHF.